This entry features one T cell receptor (beta chain) sequence. Its cognate antigen is unknown. Within the sample, other DNA sequences also encode this same CDR3. The data derive from a study of shared clonotypes between healthy human individuals. Study background: Per donor, CD8 memory used one plate, CD8 naive used two, CD4 memory used three and CD4 naive used three. Study-wide results and caveats: When compared with the clonotypes that were shared by all four sorted-subset donors, the non-shared clonotypes turned out to have lower generation probabilities.

Assay used: immunoSEQ multiplex PCR; TCRdb lists only in-frame clones, some missing. Of a few million clones detected, around 90% appear once; the ten largest clones hold roughly 0.14%. The sample was naive CD4+ T cells sorted from blood. The subset here: CD45RA+ positively selected. The clonotype was recovered from a young man in good health.

CDR3 sequence (DNA): TGTGCCTGGAGTGTACGGGGGTATAGCAATCAGCCCCAGCATTTT. Translated, it gives CAWSVRGYSNQPQHF. The gene calls are TRBV30 and TRBJ1-5; D may be TRBD1 (5 bases). The CDR3 covers 15 residues. V was trimmed by 0 bases and J by 0 bases, leaving 9 bases between them. Germline CDR1 and CDR2: GTSNPN and SVGIG (reference sequence).